These 15 T cell receptor beta chains originate from one sample sequenced in a study of blood T cell repertoires in COVID-19. The repertoire was sequenced with immunoSEQ multiplex PCR; TCRdb's copy has only in-frame clones and lacks some. The data hold about 61,000 clones, with roughly 90% observed a single time. The material sequenced was peripheral blood. All receptors come from a woman in her forties or fifties with active or convalescent COVID-19.

The V call is TRBV3-1 (or the pseudogene TRBV3-2), the J call TRBJ2-3; 11 bases map to TRBD1. Germline V lookup: CDR1 LGHDT, CDR2 YNNKEL (reference sequence). The V and J ends lost 0 bases and 3 bases, in that order; junction bases with no gene match: 5. This CDR3 has 17 residues. CDR3: CASSQEGTGGRTDTQYF. The CDR3 DNA reads TGTGCCAGCAGCCAAGAGGGGACAGGGGGTAGGACAGATACGCAGTATTTT.

This chain connects TRBV21-1 to TRBJ2-7; the listed D gene, TRBD2, was not tested against the DNA. TRBV21-1 counts as a pseudogene. The CDR3 spans 15 residues. CDR3 in DNA: TGTGCCAGCAGCAGATGGCGGTTCCTATCCTACGAGCAGTACTTC. Encoded protein: CASSRWRFLSYEQYF.

The chain is built from TRBV5-4 and TRBJ2-5; 8 positions match TRBD1. Per germline, CDR1 SGHNT and CDR2 YYREEE (reference sequence). The CDR3 has 20 residues. V lost 4 bases, J lost 5 bases, and 25 bases stayed unmatched. CDR3 region: CASSLKTGTGAGLARETQYF. CDR3 coding DNA: TGTGCCAGCAGCCTTAAAACTGGGACAGGAGCCGGGCTAGCGCGCGAGACCCAGTACTTC. Full variable domain (rest looked up from reference TRBV5-4 and TRBJ2-5): ETGVTQSPTHLIKTRGQQVTLRCSSQSGHNTVSWYQQALGQGPQFIFQYYREEENGRGNFPPRFSGLQFPNYSSELNVNALELDDSALYLCASSLKTGTGAGLARETQYFGPGTRLLVL.

The chain uses TRBV3-1 (or the pseudogene TRBV3-2) and TRBJ1-5; D ambiguous. The V gene lost 3 bases and the J gene lost 5 bases, with 5 bases spanning the gap. The CDR3 has 12 amino acids. Germline-derived CDR1 and CDR2 are LGHDT and YNNKEL (reference sequence). Written as DNA, the CDR3 is TGTGCCAGCAGCCATCTTGATCAGCCCCAGCATTTT. The encoded protein is CASSHLDQPQHF.

The chain has TRBV29-1 and TRBJ2-1; 7 nucleotides match TRBD2. Germline CDR1 and CDR2: SQVTM and ANQGSEA. CDR3 length equals 14 residues. V shed 4 bases, J shed 5 bases, and the junction held 8 bases outside the gene matches. The CDR3 spells CSVVGGGPHNEQFF. CDR3 DNA sequence: TGCAGCGTTGTTGGGGGAGGGCCCCACAATGAGCAGTTCTTC.

The rearrangement links TRBV6-1 to TRBJ1-5; 7 bases map to TRBD1. This CDR3 is 16 amino acids long. Germline CDR1 MNHNS, CDR2 SASEGT. V trimming: 4 bases; J trimming: 2 bases; junction bases outside the gene matches: 8. In DNA form, the CDR3 reads TGTGCCAGCAGTGTTTCGTCCGGACAGGGCAATCAGCCCCAGCATTTT. It yields the protein CASSVSSGQGNQPQHF.

This clone was recorded a few times. V and J are TRBV21-1 and TRBJ2-7; the DNA was not used to check the table's D call, TRBD2. TRBV21-1 is described as a pseudogene. CDR3 size: 19 residues. The CDR3 region has the DNA TGTGCCAGCACCAGCCGCGGGGCCTTTCGGGGCGAGAAGCTCCACGAGCAGTACTTC. Translating gives CASTSRGAFRGEKLHEQYF.

The chain recombines TRBV6-5 with TRBJ1-2, with 7 positions matching TRBD1. Per germline, CDR1 MNHEY and CDR2 SVGAGI. This CDR3 has 13 residues. The trim removed 6 bases at V and 5 bases at J, leaving 6 bases unmatched. Here the CDR3 reads CASSTDRRYGYTF. The CDR3 DNA sequence: TGTGCCAGCAGCACGGACAGGCGATATGGCTACACCTTC.

The genes are TRBV27 and TRBJ2-7, with TRBD1 matching 8 bases. CDR1 MNHEY and CDR2 SMNVEV come from the germline V gene (reference sequence). The CDR3 has 17 residues. Unmatched junction bases numbered 15, after V lost 5 bases and J lost 3 bases. The CDR3 loop reads CASSPLFDRGENYEQYF. CDR3 coding DNA: TGTGCCAGCAGTCCCCTCTTCGACAGGGGCGAAAACTACGAGCAGTACTTC.

The chain employs TRBV6-6 and TRBJ1-1; 7 bases are a match to TRBD1. The CDR3 loop spans 14 amino acids. Per germline, CDR1 MNHNY and CDR2 SVGAGI (reference sequence). The ends lost 6 bases at V and 3 bases at J; junction bases unmatched: 7. CDR3 residues: CASSLTGSYTEAFF. In DNA, the CDR3 is TGTGCCAGCAGCTTGACAGGGTCATACACTGAAGCTTTCTTT.

This chain connects TRBV28 to TRBJ2-1, with D hard to call. V was cut by 10 bases and J by 4 bases, with 11 bases left in between. The CDR3 loop spans 12 amino acids. Germline CDR1 MDHEN, CDR2 SYDVKM. CDR3 nucleotide sequence: TGTGCCACGTACGTCAGTTACAATGAGCAGTTCTTC. Residues: CATYVSYNEQFF. Using reference TRBV28 and TRBJ2-1 for the parts outside the CDR3, the full variable domain is DVKVTQSSRYLVKRTGEKVFLECVQDMDHENMFWYRQDPGLGLRLIYFSYDVKMKEKGDIPEGYSVSREKKERFSLILESASTNQTSMYLCATYVSYNEQFFGPGTRLTVL.

The V gene is TRBV5-4, the J gene TRBJ2-6; no clear D. In germline, CDR1 is SGHNT, CDR2 YYREEE (reference sequence). Trimming stripped 5 bases from V and 3 bases from J, with 9 bases between. CDR3 size: 14 residues. CDR3 protein: CASSLAVGANVLTF. The CDR3 coding sequence is TGTGCCAGCAGTTTAGCTGTTGGGGCCAACGTCCTGACTTTC.

The chain has TRBV9 and TRBJ2-1; a weak D match, TRBD2 (6 bases). V lost 5 bases and J lost 7, with 16 bases in between. This CDR3 is 14 amino acids long. Germline-derived CDR1 and CDR2 are SGDLS and YYNGEE. CDR3: CASSETRRGNEQFF. The CDR3 DNA follows: TGTGCCAGCAGTGAGACTAGGAGGGGTAATGAGCAGTTCTTC.

This clone was recorded only once. The V call is TRBV7-9, the J call TRBJ2-1, with 11 bases matching TRBD2. The CDR3 is made up of 15 amino acids. The germline V gene has CDR1 SEHNR and CDR2 FQNEAQ (reference sequence). V gave up 2 bases and J gave up 8 bases; unmatched junction bases: 5. The CDR3 spells CASSLKLAGEDEQFF. CDR3 bases: TGTGCCAGCAGCTTAAAACTAGCGGGAGAGGATGAGCAGTTCTTC.

V usage is TRBV19 and J usage is TRBJ2-5, with D possibly TRBD2 on 6 matching bases. V dropped 5 bases and J dropped 3 bases, with 10 bases sitting between them. The CDR3 is made up of 13 amino acids. Germline V gene lookup returns CDR1 LNHDA and CDR2 SQIVND (reference sequence). CDR3 sequence: CASSEDYEETQYF. CDR3 nucleotide sequence: TGTGCCAGTAGTGAGGACTACGAAGAGACCCAGTACTTC. The variable domain in full, with the rest retrieved from reference TRBV19 and TRBJ2-5, is DGGITQSPKYLFRKEGQNVTLSCEQNLNHDAMYWYRQDPGQGLRLIYYSQIVNDFQKGDIAEGYSVSREKKESFPLTVTSAQKNPTAFYLCASSEDYEETQYFGPGTRLLVL.